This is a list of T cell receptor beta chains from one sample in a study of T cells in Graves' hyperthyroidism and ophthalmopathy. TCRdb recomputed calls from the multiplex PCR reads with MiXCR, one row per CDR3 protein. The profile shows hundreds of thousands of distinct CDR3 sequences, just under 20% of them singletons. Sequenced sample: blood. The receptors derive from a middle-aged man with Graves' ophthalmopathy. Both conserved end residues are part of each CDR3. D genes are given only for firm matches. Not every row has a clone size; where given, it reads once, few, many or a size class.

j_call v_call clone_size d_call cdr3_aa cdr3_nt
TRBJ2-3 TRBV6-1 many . CASSYLGGADTQYF TGTGCCAGCAGTTACCTCGGGGGCGCAGATACGCAGTATTTT
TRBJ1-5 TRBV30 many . CAWTDSLSNQPQHF TGTGCCTGGACTGACAGTCTAAGCAATCAGCCCCAGCATTTT
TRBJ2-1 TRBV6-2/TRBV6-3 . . CASSYGAGTLNEQFF TGTGCCAGCAGTTACGGGGCAGGGACTCTCAATGAGCAGTTCTTC
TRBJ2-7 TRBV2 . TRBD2 CATSVGRGYEQYF TGTGCCACCAGTGTCGGGCGGGGGTACGAGCAGTACTTC
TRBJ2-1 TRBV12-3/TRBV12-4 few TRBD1 CASSTAGTVIYNEQFF TGTGCCAGCAGTACGGCCGGGACAGTTATTTACAATGAGCAGTTCTTC
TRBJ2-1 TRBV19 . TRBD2 CASSIDLAAKQFF TGTGCCAGTAGTATAGATCTAGCGGCGAAGCAGTTCTTC
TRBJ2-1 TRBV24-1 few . CATSDLFLGEQFF TGTGCCACCAGTGATTTGTTTTTGGGTGAGCAGTTCTTC
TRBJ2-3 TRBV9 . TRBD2 CASSTGTSDTDTQYF TGTGCCAGCAGCACCGGGACTAGCGATACAGATACGCAGTATTTT
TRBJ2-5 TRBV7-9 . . CASSSDGRETQYF TGTGCCAGCAGCTCGGACGGTCGGGAGACCCAGTACTTC
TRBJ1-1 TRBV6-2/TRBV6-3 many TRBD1 CASSYSKGTGGSDTEAFF TGTGCCAGCAGTTACTCGAAAGGGACAGGGGGCTCGGACACTGAAGCTTTCTTT
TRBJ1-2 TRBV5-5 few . CASTPSASRGYTF TGTGCCAGCACCCCTTCCGCCTCGCGGGGCTACACCTTC
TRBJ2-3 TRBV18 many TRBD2 CASSLLSGTSGGSTDTQYF TGTGCCAGCTCTCTCCTCTCCGGGACTAGCGGGGGAAGCACAGATACGCAGTATTTT
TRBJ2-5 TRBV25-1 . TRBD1 CASRDRVVQETQYF TGTGCCAGCAGGGACAGGGTGGTACAAGAGACCCAGTACTTC
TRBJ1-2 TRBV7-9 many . CASSLRRPRVRGHYGYTF TGTGCCAGCAGCTTACGGCGACCCAGGGTCCGGGGGCACTATGGCTACACCTTC
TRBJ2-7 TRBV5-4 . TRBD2 CASSLRGVTYEQYF TGTGCCAGCAGCTTACGGGGGGTAACCTACGAGCAGTACTTC
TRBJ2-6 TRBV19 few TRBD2 CASSIRGLAQFLSGANVLTF TGTGCCAGTAGTATACGTGGACTAGCGCAGTTCCTTTCTGGGGCCAACGTCCTGACTTTC
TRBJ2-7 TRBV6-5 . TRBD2 CASSYPRATSGNEIAYEQYF TGTGCCAGCAGCTACCCTCGGGCGACTAGCGGGAACGAAATTGCCTACGAGCAGTACTTC
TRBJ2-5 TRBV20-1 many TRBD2 CSANPAGLAGGQETQYF TGCAGTGCTAACCCCGCAGGACTAGCGGGGGGGCAAGAGACCCAGTACTTC
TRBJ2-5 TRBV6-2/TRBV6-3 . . CASSYGASDRETQYF TGTGCCAGCAGTTATGGGGCTAGCGATCGGGAGACCCAGTACTTC
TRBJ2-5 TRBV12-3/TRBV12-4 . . CASSSGPGPSLGYF TGTGCCAGCAGTTCAGGGCCAGGGCCTAGCCTAGGGTACTTC
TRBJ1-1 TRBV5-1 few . CASSLAQSDTEAFF TGCGCCAGCAGCTTGGCACAGTCGGACACTGAAGCTTTCTTT
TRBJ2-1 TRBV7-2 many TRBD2 CASSLDGGRAREQFF TGTGCCAGCAGCTTGGACGGGGGGAGGGCTAGGGAGCAGTTCTTC
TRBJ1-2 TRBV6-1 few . CASSPGQITNYGYTF TGTGCCAGCAGCCCCGGACAGATTACTAACTATGGCTACACCTTC
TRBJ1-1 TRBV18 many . CASSQQGQATEAFF TGTGCCAGCTCACAACAGGGCCAAGCGACTGAAGCTTTCTTT
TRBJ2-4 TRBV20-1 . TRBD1 CSARGGVVQGAYIQYF TGCAGTGCTAGGGGCGGGGTCGTACAGGGGGCGTACATTCAGTACTTC
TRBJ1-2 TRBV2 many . CASSEGGNYGYTF TGTGCCAGCAGCGAGGGGGGGAACTATGGCTACACCTTC
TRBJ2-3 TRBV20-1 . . CSATGFWGTDTQYF TGCAGTGCTACAGGGTTTTGGGGAACAGATACGCAGTATTTT
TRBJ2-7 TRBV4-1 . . CASSQDGQGIQEQYF TGCGCCAGCAGCCAAGATGGGCAGGGGATTCAAGAGCAGTACTTC
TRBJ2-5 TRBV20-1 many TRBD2 CSARASGRETQYF TGCAGTGCTAGAGCTAGCGGGAGGGAGACCCAGTACTTC
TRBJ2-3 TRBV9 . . CASSVAAPGAASTDTQYF TGTGCCAGCAGCGTAGCTGCCCCCGGGGCAGCTAGCACAGATACGCAGTATTTT
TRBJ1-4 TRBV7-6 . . CAIGSSASTNEKLFF TGTGCCATCGGGAGCAGTGCGTCAACTAATGAAAAACTGTTTTTT
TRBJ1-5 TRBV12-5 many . CASGPDRFGNQPQHF TGTGCTAGTGGCCCCGACAGGTTTGGCAATCAGCCCCAGCATTTT
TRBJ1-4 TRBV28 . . CASSLQVPNEKLFF TGTGCCAGCAGTTTACAGGTCCCTAATGAAAAACTGTTTTTT
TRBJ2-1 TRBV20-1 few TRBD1 CSAGQGVAYNKQFF TGCAGTGCGGGACAGGGGGTGGCCTACAATAAGCAGTTCTTC
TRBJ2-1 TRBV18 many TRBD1 CASSEDRGPSEQFF TGTGCCAGCTCGGAAGACAGGGGGCCATCAGAGCAGTTCTTC
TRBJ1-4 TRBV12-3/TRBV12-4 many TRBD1 CASSLSGQGRKLFF TGTGCCAGCAGTTTAAGCGGACAGGGAAGAAAACTGTTTTTT
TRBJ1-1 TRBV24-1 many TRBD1 CATSDLLWLGQTEAFF TGTGCCACCAGTGATTTGTTATGGTTGGGACAGACTGAAGCTTTCTTT